Presented here are 26 T cell receptor beta chains from one specimen sequenced in a study of cytomegalovirus exposure and HLA in healthy donors. This PCR relied on a set of 60 Vbeta primers and 13 Jbeta primers. Profiling relied on immunoSEQ multiplex PCR, and the TCRdb table lists in-frame clones only, not all of them. The sample records approximately 150,000 clones, around four fifths being singletons. The sequencing sample was made of PBMCs. Receptor source: a woman aged 45-60 years in good health and CMV-seronegative.

Here the CDR3 reads CSVRGGARETQYF. As DNA, the CDR3 is TGCAGCGTTCGCGGGGGGGCGCGAGAGACCCAGTACTTC. The genes are TRBV29-1 and TRBJ2-5, with TRBD2 identical over 9 bases. CDR3 size: 13 residues. Germline CDR1 and CDR2: SQVTM and ANQGSEA. Trimming removed 5 bases from V and 4 bases from J; junction bases left unmatched: 5.

This clone was seen a few times. The chain joins TRBV2 to TRBJ1-1; TRBD1 is a possible D gene (5 bases). The V end was cut by 11 bases, the J end by 0 bases, with 16 bases between. Germline V gene lookup returns CDR1 SNHLY and CDR2 FYNNEI. The CDR3 has 14 residues. The chain's CDR3 is CAYTGGGVNTEAFF. The CDR3, as DNA: TGTGCCTACACAGGCGGGGGGGTGAACACTGAAGCTTTCTTT.

The V and J genes are TRBV7-2 and TRBJ2-1; D is possibly TRBD2 (6 bases). V was shortened by 1 base and J by 4 bases, with 17 bases between the two germline ends. Germline V lookup: CDR1 SGHTA, CDR2 FQGNSA. This CDR3 is 17 amino acids long. For the CDR3, the DNA is TGTGCCAGCAGCTTAGAGTCCGGGGCGGCGGGATACAATGAGCAGTTCTTC. This translates into CASSLESGAAGYNEQFF.

V is TRBV9 and J is TRBJ2-1; D is unclear. This CDR3 has 16 residues. Trimming removed 3 bases from V and 4 bases from J, with 17 bases in between. Germline assignment: CDR1 SGDLS and CDR2 YYNGEE. The DNA of the CDR3 is TGTGCCAGCAGCGCCCGACTGCGCAACGCGTACAATGAGCAGTTCTTC. Translated: CASSARLRNAYNEQFF.

This chain joins TRBV9 and TRBJ2-6, with 8 bases that match TRBD2. V gave up 5 bases and J gave up 0 bases; unmatched junction bases: 4. Germline V gene data show CDR1 as SGDLS and CDR2 as YYNGEE. This CDR3 contains 16 residues. CDR3 nucleotide sequence: TGTGCCAGCAGGAGCGGGGGAAGCTCTGGGGCCAACGTCCTGACTTTC. It encodes CASRSGGSSGANVLTF.

This clone was detected only once. The chain has TRBV4-1 and TRBJ1-1; tentatively, D is TRBD1 (5 bases). Trimming shortened V by 1 base and J by 2 bases, and 14 bases separated the two germline ends. The CDR3 extends over 16 amino acids. CDR1 and CDR2 (germline): MGHRA, YSYEKL. The CDR3, as DNA: TGCGCCAGCAGCCAAGCGACAGTTGTGGGCAACACTGAAGCTTTCTTT. Translated: CASSQATVVGNTEAFF.

This chain connects TRBV5-1 to TRBJ2-2, with D hard to call. CDR1 is SGHRS and CDR2 is YFSETQ in the germline V gene. The CDR3 has 14 residues. Trimming stripped 0 bases from V and 1 base from J, with 4 bases between. CDR3 loop: CASSLAGNTGELFF. CDR3 nucleotides: TGCGCCAGCAGCTTGGCCGGGAACACCGGGGAGCTGTTTTTT.

Written as DNA, the CDR3 is TGCGCCAGCAGCTTGGGGCCTCGTGGCAATGAGCAGTTCTTC. Translating it yields CASSLGPRGNEQFF. The chain carries TRBV5-1 and TRBJ2-1, with D unresolved. V was shortened by 0 bases and J by 6 bases, with 10 bases between the two germline ends. Germline V gene data show CDR1 as SGHRS and CDR2 as YFSETQ. The CDR3 consists of 14 residues.

The count of this clone is one. The gene calls are TRBV18 and TRBJ2-7; 7 nucleotides agree with TRBD2. V shed 6 bases, J shed 2 bases, and the junction held 7 bases outside the gene matches. The length of the CDR3 is 14 residues. From germline, CDR1 is KGHSH and CDR2 LQKENI. CDR3 bases: TGTGCCAGCTCCCTAAGCGGGGCCACCTACGAGCAGTACTTC. Amino acids: CASSLSGATYEQYF.

The chain has TRBV5-5 and TRBJ2-3; possibly TRBD2 for D (6 bases). The V gene lost 0 bases and the J gene lost 4 bases, with 15 bases spanning the gap. This CDR3 spans 16 amino acids. CDR1 is SGHKS and CDR2 is YYEKEE in the germline V gene (reference sequence). The CDR3 sequence is CASSLGTNWLSDTQYF. In DNA form, the CDR3 reads TGTGCCAGCAGCTTGGGGACTAACTGGCTCTCAGATACGCAGTATTTT.

The CDR3 sequence: CASTQGGHHLYNEQFF. CDR3 coding DNA: TGTGCCAGTACCCAAGGGGGCCATCACTTATACAATGAGCAGTTCTTC. The chain joins TRBV19 to TRBJ2-1; 7 nucleotides line up with TRBD1. The CDR3 extends over 16 amino acids. Germline CDR1 is LNHDA and CDR2 is SQIVND (reference sequence). V was pared by 7 bases and J by 4 bases, with 13 bases of the junction left unmatched.

This clone was found once. The chain carries TRBV27 and TRBJ2-7, with D tentatively TRBD2 (6 bases). Germline loops: CDR1 MNHEY, CDR2 SMNVEV (reference sequence). CDR3 size: 14 residues. V shed 2 bases and J shed 3 bases, with 11 bases lying between them. The CDR3, as DNA: TGTGCCAGCAGTTTAGTGTCTAGCGTCTACGAGCAGTACTTC. Amino acids: CASSLVSSVYEQYF.

Details on this clone: An end of the junction differs from the germline gene, which may be a read error. The sample contains more than one DNA sequence encoding this CDR3. The V and J genes are TRBV6-5 and TRBJ2-3, with 7 bases that match TRBD1. The CDR3 runs 16 residues. Germline V gives CDR1 MNHEY, CDR2 SVGAGI. CDR3 in DNA: TGTGCCAGCAGCTACTCGCAGGGGGTGAGCACAGATACGCAGTATTTT. Translation: CASSYSQGVSTDTQYF.

The CDR3 protein is CAISGAAFSYEQYF. Written as DNA, the CDR3 is TGTGCCATCAGTGGGGCCGCCTTTTCCTACGAGCAGTACTTC. The chain joins TRBV10-3 to TRBJ2-7; D gene unclear. This CDR3 region has 14 residues. Trimming cost V 4 bases and J 1 base, with 11 bases left between them. Germline V gene data show CDR1 as ENHRY and CDR2 as SYGVKD.

This clone has a single count. The chain joins TRBV12-2 to TRBJ1-6. TRBV12-2 is recorded as a pseudogene. The CDR3 has 18 residues. Written as DNA, the CDR3 is TGTGCAAGTCGCCCACGACGGGGAAGGCTTAGGTTAAGTTCACCCCTCCACTTT. Its translation is CASRPRRGRLRLSSPLHF.

The J gene is TRBJ1-4, the V gene TRBV18; TRBD1 aligns across 7 bases. This CDR3 is 15 amino acids long. Unmatched junction bases numbered 8, after V lost 6 bases and J lost 4 bases. From germline, CDR1 is KGHSH and CDR2 LQKENI. The CDR3 spells CASSSRDSYNEKLFF. The CDR3 DNA reads TGTGCCAGCTCCTCTCGGGACAGCTATAATGAAAAACTGTTTTTT. Based on the CDR3 plus reference TRBV18 and TRBJ1-4, the full variable domain is NAGVMQNPRHLVRRRGQEARLRCSPMKGHSHVYWYRQLPEEGLKFMVYLQKENIIDESGMPKERFSAEFPKEGPSILRIQQVVRGDSAAYFCASSSRDSYNEKLFFGSGTQLSVL.

For the CDR3, the DNA is TGTGCCAGCAGCCCCCGGACTAGCGGGGGATACGAGCAGTACTTC. Protein sequence: CASSPRTSGGYEQYF. The gene calls are TRBV7-8 and TRBJ2-7; 13 bases are a match to TRBD2. CDR3 length: 15 residues. In germline, CDR1 is SGHVS, CDR2 FQNEAQ. Trimming took 5 bases from V and 4 from J; bases not matched to a gene: 5.

V is TRBV13 and J is TRBJ2-2; maybe TRBD1 (6 bases). CDR1 and CDR2 (germline): PRHDT, FYEKMQ (reference sequence). CDR3 size: 16 residues. V was trimmed by 5 bases and J by 0 bases, leaving 13 bases between them. The CDR3 loop reads CASSKPGAANTGELFF. The CDR3 DNA sequence: TGTGCCAGCAGCAAGCCAGGGGCCGCGAACACCGGGGAGCTGTTTTTT.

The CDR3, as DNA: TGTGCCAGCAGTTGGACCCCAGGGACTGAAGCTTTCTTT. Translated, it gives CASSWTPGTEAFF. This chain connects TRBV7-3 to TRBJ1-1; a weak D match, TRBD1 (5 bases). The CDR3 runs 13 residues. Germline V gene data show CDR1 as SGHTA and CDR2 as FQGTGA. Trimming took off 6 bases at V and 5 bases at J, with 13 bases between the two ends.

The V and J genes are TRBV25-1 and TRBJ2-1; possible D gene TRBD1, 6 bases. Between the trimmed V and J ends, which lost 4 bases and 9 bases, there was a span of 10 bases. This CDR3 is built from 12 residues. Germline loops: CDR1 MGHDK, CDR2 SYGVNS. CDR3 coding DNA: TGTGCCAGCAGTGGCAGGGGTCGTGAGCAGTTCTTC. This gives the protein CASSGRGREQFF.

The chain recombines TRBV7-6 with TRBJ2-5, with TRBD1 identical over 11 bases. Losses at the gene ends were 0 bases for V and 1 base for J; bases not matched to a gene: 7. This CDR3 has 18 amino acids. Germline values: CDR1 SGHVS, CDR2 FNYEAQ. CDR3 region: CASSLAFSGTGGQETQYF. CDR3 DNA sequence: TGTGCCAGCAGCTTAGCGTTCTCGGGGACAGGGGGCCAAGAGACCCAGTACTTC.

The V and J genes are TRBV5-1 and TRBJ2-1; 8 bases agree with TRBD2. V lost 0 bases and J lost 3; bases outside the gene matches: 5. The CDR3 runs to 16 residues. CDR1 and CDR2 (germline): SGHRS, YFSETQ. CDR3 region: CASSLGPAGGYNEQFF. The DNA for the CDR3 is TGCGCCAGCAGCTTGGGTCCTGCGGGAGGCTACAATGAGCAGTTCTTC.

The V call is TRBV28, the J call TRBJ2-7; no clear D. V lost 6 bases to trimming and J lost 2 bases, with 17 bases between them. Germline V lookup: CDR1 MDHEN, CDR2 SYDVKM. This CDR3 is 15 amino acids long. CDR3 nucleotide sequence: TGTGCCAGCAGCTCCCCTCTCGCCGACACCTACGAGCAGTACTTC. This encodes CASSSPLADTYEQYF.

This sequence joins TRBV11-2 and TRBJ2-5; D not resolved. The CDR3 covers 15 residues. V was trimmed by 5 bases and J by 0 bases, leaving 13 bases between them. Germline V CDR1 and CDR2: SGHAT, FQNNGV. Here the CDR3 reads CASSPPSRYQETQYF. The CDR3 nucleotides read TGTGCCAGCAGCCCGCCGAGCAGGTACCAAGAGACCCAGTACTTC. Variable domain in full (rest from reference TRBV11-2 and TRBJ2-5): EAGVAQSPRYKIIEKRQSVAFWCNPISGHATLYWYQQILGQGPKLLIQFQNNGVVDDSQLPKDRFSAERLKGVDSTLKIQPAKLEDSAVYLCASSPPSRYQETQYFGPGTRLLVL.

The gene calls are TRBV28 and TRBJ1-5; TRBD1 aligns across 8 bases. The ends lost 4 bases at V and 1 base at J; junction bases unmatched: 12. Germline CDR1 MDHEN, CDR2 SYDVKM. The CDR3 has 18 amino acids. The CDR3 protein is CASSSPSGGSESNQPQHF. In DNA form, the CDR3 reads TGTGCCAGCAGTTCTCCCTCAGGGGGCTCAGAAAGCAATCAGCCCCAGCATTTT.

This chain joins TRBV15 and TRBJ1-2; 7 bases fit TRBD1. Germline CDR1 reads LNHNV; CDR2 reads YYDKDF (reference sequence). V shed 1 base, J shed 0 bases, and the junction held 5 bases outside the gene matches. The CDR3 is made up of 16 amino acids. The CDR3 here is CATSRVRQGANYGYTF. DNA for the CDR3: TGTGCCACCAGCAGAGTACGACAGGGCGCTAACTATGGCTACACCTTC.